This T cell receptor (beta chain) came from a study of T cell responses to AZD1222 COVID-19 vaccine. General study points: Vaccine-related CD4 TCRs covered spike, predominating at 160-218 and 743-854.

Trimming cost V 4 bases and J 2 bases; bases outside gene matches: 0. CDR3 size: 14 residues. Germline values: CDR1 SNHLY, CDR2 FYNNEI. Data came from immunoSEQ multiplex PCR; TCRdb stores just in-frame clones and leaves some out. The sample yields roughly 130,000 clones, about 88% seen once. On this clone: Its antigen is not identified.

The V call is TRBV2, the J call TRBJ1-5; 9 positions match TRBD1. The sequences come from peripheral blood, collected on day 0 of AZD1222 vaccination. This TCR derives from an adult in good health. CDR3 amino acids: CASSGTGGNQPQHF. DNA of the CDR3: TGTGCCAGCAGTGGGACAGGGGGCAATCAGCCCCAGCATTTT.